One and the same sample provided the 2 T cell receptor beta chains below, sequenced in a study of blood T cell repertoires in COVID-19. TCRdb's table, derived via immunoSEQ multiplex PCR, lists solely in-frame clones and lacks some. The sample contains 400,000 to 550,000 clones, around 89% of which appear only once. Sequencing was performed on peripheral blood. All receptors come from a woman aged 25 to 39 with acute or convalescent COVID-19.

V usage is TRBV3-1 (or the pseudogene TRBV3-2) and J usage is TRBJ1-2; D is possibly TRBD1 (6 bases). Per germline, CDR1 LGHDT and CDR2 YNNKEL (reference sequence). There are 13 residues in the CDR3. Trimming took 7 bases from V and 4 from J, leaving 13 bases between them. The CDR3 here is CASTPVGGYGYTF. The CDR3 region has the DNA TGTGCCAGCACCCCGGTAGGGGGCTATGGCTACACCTTC.

The genes are TRBV7-8 and TRBJ2-5; 7 bases agree with TRBD2. Germline loops: CDR1 SGHVS, CDR2 FQNEAQ. The CDR3 consists of 15 residues. The V gene end was trimmed by 2 bases and the J gene end by 4 bases; junction bases not matched to a gene: 7. CDR3 sequence (DNA): TGTGCCAGCAGCTTACTCGACGTAGCGGGAGAGACCCAGTACTTC. This translates into CASSLLDVAGETQYF.